The 9 T cell receptor beta chains below all came from one sample that was sequenced in a study of T-cell reconstitution after alpha-beta-depleted transplantation in children. The library targeted TCRbeta and was prepared with unique molecular identifiers. TCRdb recomputed calls from the PCR reads with MiXCR, one row per CDR3 protein. This table holds about 980,000 distinct CDR3 sequences, around 30% found once. The sample was PBMCs, mostly from graft donor cells, taken 360 days after TCRalphabeta/CD19-depleted stem cell transplant. The receptor source for this set is a boy in the first two years of life who had a stem cell transplant for SCID, so the T cells may come from the graft donor.

The chain links TRBV10-3 to TRBJ2-1; D is possibly TRBD1 (5 bases). The CDR3 extends over 13 amino acids. Per germline, CDR1 ENHRY and CDR2 SYGVKD. Between the trimmed V and J ends, which lost 1 base and 8 bases, there was a span of 9 bases. CDR3 nucleotide sequence: TGTGCCATCAGTGAGTTGCAGGGTTATGAGCAGTTCTTC. Translation: CAISELQGYEQFF.

This clonotype came up a few times. The chain has TRBV5-5 and TRBJ2-4; weak D call: TRBD2 (5 bases). The CDR3 contains 13 residues. V shed 4 bases and J shed 8 bases, with 13 bases lying between them. CDR1 and CDR2 from the germline V gene are SGHKS and YYEKEE (reference sequence). The CDR3 spells CASSPNGIDIQYF. Written as DNA, the CDR3 is TGTGCCAGCAGCCCGAACGGGATAGACATTCAGTACTTC.

J is TRBJ2-5 and V is TRBV7-9, with a weak D call TRBD1 (5 bases). The CDR3 totals 14 residues. Trimming stripped 1 base from V and 5 bases from J, with 11 bases between. Germline CDR1 reads SEHNR; CDR2 reads FQNEAQ (reference sequence). CDR3 bases: TGTGCCAGCAGCTTAGTACCAGGGTGGGAGACCCAGTACTTC. It is translated as CASSLVPGWETQYF.

In this sample, this clonotype turned up a few times. In DNA form, the CDR3 reads TGTGCCAGCAGCTTATCTCTAGGAGACTACAATGAGCAGTTCTTC. Its translation is CASSLSLGDYNEQFF. The chain employs TRBV7-9 and TRBJ2-1, with no clear D. The germline V and J ends were trimmed by 2 bases and 3 bases, with 11 bases remaining between them. Germline CDR1 and CDR2: SEHNR and FQNEAQ (reference sequence). This CDR3 spans 15 amino acids.

This chain uses TRBV6-1 with TRBJ2-7; no clear D gene. The CDR3 contains 13 residues. The V gene's germline CDR1 is MNHNS and CDR2 SASEGT. V lost 7 bases, J lost 0 bases, and 10 bases lay in between. The CDR3: CASTNRDSYEQYF. The CDR3 DNA reads TGTGCCAGCACTAACCGCGACTCCTACGAGCAGTACTTC.

This clonotype appeared a single time. The CDR3 nucleotides are TGTGCCAGCAGTGAAGCGTGGGGACAGGGACCCTACAATGAGCAGTTCTTC. Amino acid sequence: CASSEAWGQGPYNEQFF. The gene calls are TRBV2 and TRBJ2-1; 9 bases agree with TRBD1. This CDR3 has 17 amino acids. Germline assignment: CDR1 SNHLY and CDR2 FYNNEI. Trimming removed 0 bases from V and 2 bases from J; junction bases left unmatched: 5.

This clonotype was seen only a few times. The rearrangement joins TRBV6-1 to TRBJ1-3, with no clear D. This CDR3 comprises 15 residues. Germline loops: CDR1 MNHNS, CDR2 SASEGT. V was pared by 7 bases and J by 0 bases, with 13 bases between. This CDR3 reads CASIRGLSSGNTIYF. The CDR3 coding sequence is TGTGCCAGCATCCGAGGGCTGAGCTCTGGAAACACCATATATTTT.

Only a few counts were recorded for this clonotype. The rearrangement links TRBV13 to TRBJ1-4, with TRBD1 matching 9 bases. V shed 4 bases and J 6 bases; nucleotides not matched to a gene: 9. CDR3 length: 16 amino acids. Germline V gene data show CDR1 as PRHDT and CDR2 as FYEKMQ (reference sequence). CDR3 region: CASSSTPGQGHEKLFF. The CDR3 nucleotides are TGTGCCAGCAGCTCGACACCGGGACAGGGACATGAAAAACTGTTTTTT.

This clonotype has a handful of counts. V is TRBV24-1 and J is TRBJ1-1; 7 bases are shared with TRBD1. V lost 3 bases and J lost 11; bases outside the gene matches: 5. This CDR3 is 12 amino acids long. Per germline, CDR1 KGHDR and CDR2 SFDVKD. CDR3 bases: TGTGCCACCAGTGATCCAGGGGGTTCGGCTTTCTTT. The encoded protein is CATSDPGGSAFF.